A single TCR beta chain is shown here with its context. Assay: immunoSEQ multiplex PCR; the TCRdb copy retains only in-frame clones and omits some. The sample carries about 220,000 clones, over 75% recorded once. The source of the sample is a study of blood T cell repertoires in COVID-19. This CDR3 is 13 amino acids long. CDR1 and CDR2 from the germline V gene are MNHEY and SVGAGI. Trimming cost V 6 bases and J 0 bases, with 6 bases left between them. Recruits, aged roughly 18 to 100 years, lived in 20 to 30 US areas. Participant reports of clinical history set cohort assignment. Cohort 3 recovery required two negative PCRs, clearance, or symptom resolution.

The TCR originated in a woman aged 60 to 75 who had recovered from COVID-19. The gene calls are TRBV6-5 and TRBJ2-1; unclear D gene. Sequenced sample: PBMCs or T cells enriched from blood (not recorded which). Here the CDR3 reads CASRRSSYNEQFF. CDR3 bases: TGTGCCAGCAGGAGAAGCTCCTACAATGAGCAGTTCTTC.